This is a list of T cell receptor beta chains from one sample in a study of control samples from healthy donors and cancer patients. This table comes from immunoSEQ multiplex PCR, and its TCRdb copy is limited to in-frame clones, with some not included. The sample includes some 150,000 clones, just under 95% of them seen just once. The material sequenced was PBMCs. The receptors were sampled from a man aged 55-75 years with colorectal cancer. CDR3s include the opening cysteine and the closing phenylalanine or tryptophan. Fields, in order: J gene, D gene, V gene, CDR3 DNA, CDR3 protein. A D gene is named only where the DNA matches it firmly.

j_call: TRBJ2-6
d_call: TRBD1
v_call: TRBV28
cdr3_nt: TGTGCCAGCAGTTTGGGACAGGGGGCATCTGGGGCCAACGTCCTGACTTTC
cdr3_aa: CASSLGQGASGANVLTF

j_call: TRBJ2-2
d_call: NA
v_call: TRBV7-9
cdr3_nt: TGTGCCAGCAGCCCCCCAAGTCAGACGAACACCGGGGAGCTGTTTTTT
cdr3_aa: CASSPPSQTNTGELFF

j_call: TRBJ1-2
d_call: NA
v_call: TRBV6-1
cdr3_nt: TGTGCCAGCAGTGGGAATAGCGGGGGGGCGTCCTATGGCTACACCTTC
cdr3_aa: CASSGNSGGASYGYTF

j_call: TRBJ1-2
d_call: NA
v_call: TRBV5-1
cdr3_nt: TGCGCCAGCAGCTCGGGAGAGTATGGCTACACCTTC
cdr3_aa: CASSSGEYGYTF

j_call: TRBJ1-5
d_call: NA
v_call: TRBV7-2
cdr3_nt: TGTGCCAGCAGCTTAGCGCTTGGGGGAGGCAATCAGCCCCAGCATTTT
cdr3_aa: CASSLALGGGNQPQHF

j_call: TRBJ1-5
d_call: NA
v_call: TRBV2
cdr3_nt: TGTGCCAGCAGTGAAGGTGTGGGAAAACAGCATTTT
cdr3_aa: CASSEGVGKQHF

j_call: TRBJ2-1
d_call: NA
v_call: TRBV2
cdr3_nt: TGTGCCAGCAGTGATGAGGGTTTGGGCGGGCAGTTCTTC
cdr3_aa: CASSDEGLGGQFF

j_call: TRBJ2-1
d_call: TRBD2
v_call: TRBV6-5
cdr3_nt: TGTGCCAGTAATAGCGGGGGGGCCTCAAATGAGCAGTTCTTC
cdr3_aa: CASNSGGASNEQFF

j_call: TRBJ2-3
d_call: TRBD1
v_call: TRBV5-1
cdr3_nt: TGCGCCAGCAGCCCAAGGGTCGGGACAGGGGCCGATACGCAGTATTTT
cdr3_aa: CASSPRVGTGADTQYF

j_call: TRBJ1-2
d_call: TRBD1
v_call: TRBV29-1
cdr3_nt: TGCAGCGTTGAAGATCTCAGGGGGCCCAACTATGGCTACACCTTC
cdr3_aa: CSVEDLRGPNYGYTF

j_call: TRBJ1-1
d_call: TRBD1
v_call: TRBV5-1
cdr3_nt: TGCGCCAGCAGCGCCCGGGACAGGGTCACTGAAGCTTTCTTT
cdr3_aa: CASSARDRVTEAFF